Reported below is one TCR beta chain. Its target is unknown. Next came a second PCR, run for roughly 6 to 11 cycles, which used a sample-barcoded 5' primer along with a J-beta primer mix. Every sample gave at least 3 million paired-end reads containing CDR3. TCRdb reanalysed the 5' RACE reads using MiXCR and keeps one entry per CDR3 protein. In the table there are 910,000 or so distinct CDR3 sequences, approximately 50% of which are singletons. The sample is drawn from a study of blood T cells in healthy people across ages. Study-level findings and limits: There were more naive CD4+ cells and higher diversity in long-lived donors than in aged donors.

V lost 5 bases and J lost 9, with 17 bases in between. The V gene's germline CDR1 is DFQATT and CDR2 SNEGSKA (reference sequence). The CDR3 sequence is 13 residues long. The chain combines TRBV20-1 with TRBJ2-1; D is possibly TRBD2 (5 bases). The receptor comes from a woman aged 60-75 years in good health. Specimen: blood. The chain's CDR3 is CSAPSSSNVEQFF. The CDR3 region has the DNA TGCAGTGCTCCATCTTCTAGCAACGTTGAGCAGTTCTTC.